This T cell receptor beta chain was recovered during a study of CD8 T cells in ankylosing spondylitis. Study-level findings and limits: Reportedly, significant enrichment of disease-linked clones occurred in matched ankylosing spondylitis synovial fluid. The study identified a TCR beta motif of fewer than 10 highly homologous variants that appeared characteristic of ankylosing spondylitis blood.

The V gene end was trimmed by 2 bases and the J gene end by 10 bases; junction bases not matched to a gene: 8. CDR1 and CDR2 (germline): MNHEY, SVGEGT. The CDR3 is made up of 15 amino acids. As for this clonotype: Its cognate antigen is unknown.

Generation of TCR beta libraries employed quantitative 5'-RACE incorporating molecular barcodes. TCRdb called the 5' RACE reads again in MiXCR, with one record for every CDR3 protein. The table records approximately 150,000 distinct CDR3 sequences, 8.5% to 10% of them present only once. The chain employs TRBV6-2 or TRBV6-3 and TRBJ2-1; 10 bases agree with TRBD2. The TCR originated in a female donor with ankylosing spondylitis or in good health (not recorded which). Sequenced sample: blood, either unsorted or a sorted T cell fraction (not recorded which). The CDR3 is CASSYTSGRDREQFF. DNA of the CDR3: TGTGCCAGCAGTTACACGAGCGGGAGGGACAGAGAGCAGTTCTTC.